This T cell receptor beta chain was observed in a study of CDR3 diversity in severe acne. TCRdb processed the PCR reads anew with MiXCR; each CDR3 protein has one entry. The table lists about 100,000 distinct CDR3 sequences, 51% of them singletons, with 9.5% to 15% in the top ten. This CDR3 has 15 amino acids. After removal of 4 bases from V and 6 bases from J, the junction contained 11 bases not matched to a gene. Germline V gene sequence: CDR1 MNHEY, CDR2 SMNVEV (reference sequence). This clonotype showed up just a few times. The clonotype was recovered from a male donor with acne. Sequences were obtained from blood. This rearrangement joins TRBV27 to TRBJ2-7, with 8 nucleotides matching TRBD2. The CDR3 loop reads CASSWGSGSLSEQYF. DNA for the CDR3: TGTGCCAGCAGTTGGGGGAGCGGGAGTCTGAGCGAGCAGTACTTC.